A selection of T cell receptor beta chains follows, all from one sample in a study of blood T cells in healthy people across ages. MiXCR was run by TCRdb on the 5' RACE reads, yielding one entry per CDR3 protein. The table has approximately 800,000 distinct CDR3 sequences, about half seen once. The source material was blood. The receptor source for this set is a man older than 75 in good health. CDR3s include the opening cysteine and the closing phenylalanine or tryptophan. The order of the fields is clone size, J gene, V gene, D gene, CDR3 DNA, CDR3 protein. The D gene is left open where the match is weak. Not all rows give a size; the values are once, few, many and, for expanded clones, a class.

NA TRBJ2-3 TRBV10-3 TRBD2 TGTGCCATCAGTCCCGGGACTACCACAGATACGCAGTATTTT CAISPGTTTDTQYF
NA TRBJ2-2 TRBV7-2 NA TGTGCCAGCAGCTTAGCTGGCCAGGGCACCGGGGAGCTGTTTTTT CASSLAGQGTGELFF
NA TRBJ1-6 TRBV12-3/TRBV12-4 NA TGTGCCAGCAGTTTCTCAGGTGGACCCCTCCACTTT CASSFSGGPLHF
once TRBJ2-3 TRBV28 NA TGTGCCAGCAGTTTACTATTTTCAGGGGACCTCTCGGCGCAGTATTTT CASSLLFSGDLSAQYF
NA TRBJ2-3 TRBV29-1 NA TGCAGCGTTGGTAGCCAGCAAGATACGCAGTATTTT CSVGSQQDTQYF
once TRBJ2-5 TRBV28 TRBD2 TGTGCCAGCAGTTTATCTAGCGGGAGCCAAGAGACCCAGTACTTC CASSLSSGSQETQYF
once TRBJ2-3 TRBV7-2 TRBD1 TGTGCCAGCCTTCTGGACAGGGGCCGCACAGATACGCAGTATTTT CASLLDRGRTDTQYF
NA TRBJ2-5 TRBV2 TRBD2 TGTGCCAGCACCGGGACTAGCGTTTCGGAGACCCAGTACTTC CASTGTSVSETQYF
few TRBJ2-1 TRBV29-1 NA TGCAGCGTTGTGGGGCGGGATTACTATGAGCAGTTCTTC CSVVGRDYYEQFF
NA TRBJ2-7 TRBV7-2 NA TGTGCCAGCAGCTTAAGGACGGGAGTCCCCTACGAGCAGTACTTC CASSLRTGVPYEQYF
NA TRBJ1-5 TRBV6-2/TRBV6-3 NA TGTGCCAGCAGTTACAGACAGCCTCAGCCCCAGCATTTT CASSYRQPQPQHF
few TRBJ2-5 TRBV7-2 NA TGTGCCAGCAGCGCCATTCAGGTGGGGGGGACCCAGTACTTC CASSAIQVGGTQYF
NA TRBJ2-1 TRBV12-3/TRBV12-4 TRBD2 TGTGCCAGCAGTTTATCCTATGGGTCTAGCGGGCTTCCGGGTGAGCAGTTCTTC CASSLSYGSSGLPGEQFF
NA TRBJ2-1 TRBV20-1 TRBD2 TGCAGTGCTAGCGGGCGGGGGGCGAACAATGAGCAGTTCTTC CSASGRGANNEQFF
NA TRBJ2-1 TRBV20-1 TRBD2 TGCAATGCTGCCCGACTAGCGGGAACCGCCTACAATGAGCAGTTCTTC CNAARLAGTAYNEQFF
NA TRBJ2-3 TRBV9 NA TGTGCCAGCAGCGTCGCCACTCATAGCACAGATACGCAGTATTTT CASSVATHSTDTQYF
few TRBJ2-7 TRBV11-1 TRBD1 TGTGCCAGCAGCTTACTAGGGGGCGTCTCCTACGAGCAGTACTTC CASSLLGGVSYEQYF
NA TRBJ2-1 TRBV7-3 TRBD2 TGTGCCAGCAGCCCCCTGGAGTCTAGCGGCGAGCAGTTCTTC CASSPLESSGEQFF
few TRBJ2-1 TRBV4-1 TRBD2 TGCGCCAGCAGCTCTACGACTAGCGGAGCCTACAATGAGCAGTTCTTC CASSSTTSGAYNEQFF
NA TRBJ1-1 TRBV6-2/TRBV6-3 NA TGTGCCACCGGGACACTGAACACTGAAGCTTTCTTT CATGTLNTEAFF
many TRBJ2-3 TRBV12-3/TRBV12-4 NA TGTGCCAGCAGTTTCGCGAGATGGGGCACAGATACGCAGTATTTT CASSFARWGTDTQYF
NA TRBJ1-2 TRBV19 NA TGTGCCAGTAGTATGCTGAGCTATGGCTACACCTTC CASSMLSYGYTF
NA TRBJ2-6 TRBV10-3 NA TGTGCCATCAGTGAGTCGGGGCTCTCTGGGGCCAACGTCCTGACTTTC CAISESGLSGANVLTF
NA TRBJ1-1 TRBV5-6 NA TGTGCCAGCAGCTTGGACAGGGCCTATGAAGCTTTCTTT CASSLDRAYEAFF
many TRBJ2-5 TRBV29-1 NA TGCAGCGTTGGTGGTCCCCTCTTGCACGAGACCCAGTACTTC CSVGGPLLHETQYF
NA TRBJ2-1 TRBV11-2 TRBD1 TGTGCCAGCAGCTCGACAGGGCGAGGATTCGGTGAGCAGTTCTTC CASSSTGRGFGEQFF
few TRBJ2-1 TRBV5-1 NA TGCGCCAGCAGCTTGGCCACGGCTGACAATGAGCAGTTCTTC CASSLATADNEQFF
NA TRBJ2-7 TRBV11-1 TRBD1 TGTGCCGGCAGCCGGGGGACAGGGGGCGGAGAGCAGTACTTC CAGSRGTGGGEQYF
NA TRBJ2-1 TRBV9 TRBD2 TGTGCCAGCAGCACAGCTAGCGGAAACTCCTACAATGAGCAGTTCTTC CASSTASGNSYNEQFF
NA TRBJ1-5 TRBV7-2 NA TGTGCCAGCAGCTCCGCGTCGCGGCGCAATCAGCCCCAGCATTTT CASSSASRRNQPQHF
NA TRBJ2-7 TRBV7-2 TRBD2 TGTGCCAGCAACTTAGCTCGCGGGAGGAACGAGCAGTACTTC CASNLARGRNEQYF
NA TRBJ2-3 TRBV30 NA TGTGCCTGGACCAGGGTGATGGATACGCAGTATTTT CAWTRVMDTQYF
NA TRBJ2-7 TRBV20-1 NA TGCAGTGCTAGTAAGGGGGGACGGGACGAGCAGTACTTC CSASKGGRDEQYF
NA TRBJ2-1 TRBV7-2 TRBD2 TGTGCCGGCAGCTTGATTTTGACTAGCGGGAGCGATGAGCAGTTCTTC CAGSLILTSGSDEQFF
NA TRBJ1-1 TRBV12-3/TRBV12-4 NA TGTGCCAGCGCACTAACAGGGCACACTGAAGCTTTCTTT CASALTGHTEAFF
NA TRBJ2-1 TRBV7-2 NA TGTGCCAGCAGCTTTAATGGGGTTTGGAATGAGCAGTTCTTC CASSFNGVWNEQFF
few TRBJ2-5 TRBV9 TRBD2 TGTGCCAGCAGCGTAGGCCGGCTAGCGGGCCAAGAGACCCAGTACTTC CASSVGRLAGQETQYF
NA TRBJ2-1 TRBV12-3/TRBV12-4 TRBD2 TGTGCCAGCAGCGGGACTAGCGGGAGGGCGTCCTACAATGAGCAGTTCTTC CASSGTSGRASYNEQFF
NA TRBJ2-5 TRBV20-1 TRBD2 TGCAGTGCCTCAGAGCGACTAGCGGCCAAAGAGACCCAGTACTTC CSASERLAAKETQYF
NA TRBJ1-4 TRBV15 NA TGTGCCACCAGCAGGGGGTTTGCTAATGAAAAACTGTTTTTT CATSRGFANEKLFF
NA TRBJ2-7 TRBV6-6 NA TGTGCCAGCAGTTACTCGGAGGGACGGAACTACGAGCAGTACTTC CASSYSEGRNYEQYF
few TRBJ2-1 TRBV19 TRBD2 TGTGCCAGTAGTATAGCGGGAGGGGCCTACAATGAGCAGTTCTTC CASSIAGGAYNEQFF
few TRBJ2-3 TRBV6-2/TRBV6-3 TRBD2 TGTGCCAGCAGCCCCCGGACTAGCGCAAAAGATACGCAGTATTTT CASSPRTSAKDTQYF
NA TRBJ2-1 TRBV5-1 NA TGCGCCAGCAGCTGGCCCCGTCGGGAGAATGAGCAGTTCTTC CASSWPRRENEQFF
few TRBJ2-5 TRBV7-2 TRBD2 TGTGCCAGCAGCTTAAATTTCGGGGGGAGGCGGTACTTC CASSLNFGGRRYF
NA TRBJ2-1 TRBV12-3/TRBV12-4 TRBD2 TGTGCCAGCAGTCCCGGACTAGCGGGACGAGGCGAGCAGTTCTTC CASSPGLAGRGEQFF
NA TRBJ2-7 TRBV12-3/TRBV12-4 TRBD2 TGTGCCAGCAGTTCCCTAGCGGGAGTGGTGTACTTC CASSSLAGVVYF
NA TRBJ2-1 TRBV7-3 TRBD2 TGTGCCAGCAGCTTGGGTTTGGCTAGCGGAGTTTACAATGAGCAGTTCTTC CASSLGLASGVYNEQFF
many TRBJ2-1 TRBV28 NA TGTGCCAGCAGTTCGCTTTTGCGCTCCTACAATGAGCAGTTCTTC CASSSLLRSYNEQFF
NA TRBJ2-6 TRBV24-1 NA TGTGCCACCAGTGACCGATCCAACGTCCTGACTTTC CATSDRSNVLTF
NA TRBJ2-5 TRBV7-9 NA TGTGCCAGCAGGAAAGATGGGGTAGAGACCCAGTACTTC CASRKDGVETQYF
NA TRBJ2-6 TRBV6-2/TRBV6-3 TRBD2 TGTGCCAGCAGCCGCGGGAGGACCGGATCTGGGGCCAACGTCCTGACTTTC CASSRGRTGSGANVLTF